The clone carrying this T cell receptor beta chain was recorded only once. Its antigen is unidentified. Data came from immunoSEQ multiplex PCR; TCRdb stores just in-frame clones and leaves some out. The sample lists 60,000 to 100,000 clones; around 90% were seen once. CDR3 length: 15 residues. CDR1 and CDR2 from the germline V gene are SGDLS and YYNGEE. Germline trimming cut 3 bases from V and 9 bases from J; bases unmatched to any gene: 10. This sample was included in a study of T cell responses to AZD1222 COVID-19 vaccine. Points from the study as a whole: Vaccine-associated CD4 TCRs spanned spike, dominant at 160-218 and 743-854.

This sequence was found in an adult in good health. The rearrangement uses TRBV9 and TRBJ2-1; 9 positions agree with TRBD1. Source: peripheral blood, taken on day 0 of AZD1222 vaccination. Here the CDR3 DNA reads TGTGCCAGCAGCGCCCGGGACAGGGATGGTTTTGAGCAGTTCTTC. Amino acids: CASSARDRDGFEQFF.